This T cell receptor (beta chain) was recovered during a study of human T cells and chemical hapten exposure. The wider study: Once 0.01% DPC had been applied to the upper back by patch test, readings were taken at 6 days. Points from the study as a whole: Alopecia was present in the donors, so their immune response may differ from healthy people's.

This clonotype was observed a few times. Its antigen is unidentified. As for time point: pre-sensitization, week 0. Documented treatment: therapeutic diphenylcyclopropenone sensitization with weekly scalp DPC. From the RACE reads, TCRdb called clonotypes with MiXCR, one entry per CDR3 protein. The profile covers more than 300,000 distinct CDR3 sequences, with 4% to 6% appearing a single time and 2.5% to 3% taken by the ten largest. The germline V gene encodes CDR1 MNHEY and CDR2 SMNVEV (reference sequence). There are 15 residues in the CDR3. The J segment lost 14 bases and the V segment lost 4 bases, leaving 15 bases of the junction unmatched.

Sequencing used whole blood, obtained in connection with sensitization to the hapten diphenylcyclopropenone (DPC). The chain carries TRBV27 and TRBJ1-4, with 8 bases lining up with TRBD1. The receptor's source is a woman aged 50 to 65 with alopecia areata. Some clones in this sample may be carry-over from other donors' samples. The CDR3, as DNA: TGTGCCAGCAGTTCTTTCCAGGGGGCGCCGGGAGGGCTGTTTTTT. It yields the protein CASSSFQGAPGGLFF.